The clone carrying this T cell receptor beta chain has ten or more counts. Its antigen is not identified. These data are taken from a study of blood T cells in healthy people across ages. Drawing of peripheral blood yielded ten milliliters from each donor. Each sample gave at least 7 million isolated PBMCs. A second PCR of roughly 6 to 12 cycles used a sample-barcoded 5' primer and a J-beta primer mix. In TCRdb, the 5' RACE reads were re-called with MiXCR into one record per CDR3 protein. The sample records about 1.8 million distinct CDR3 sequences, about 50% being singletons. Study-wide points: A roughly linear age-dependent decrease characterized TCR beta diversity per million T cells.

The CDR3 totals 13 residues. The germline V gene encodes CDR1 SGHTA and CDR2 FQGNSA. V was clipped by 5 bases and J by 3 bases, with 11 bases between them. The clonotype originates from a woman aged 40 to 49 in good health. The rearrangement joins TRBV7-2 to TRBJ2-7, with a possible D match to TRBD1 (5 bases). Input material: blood. The DNA for the CDR3 is TGTGCCAGCAGCGCCCAGGGCGGCTACGAGCAGTACTTC. Residues: CASSAQGGYEQYF.